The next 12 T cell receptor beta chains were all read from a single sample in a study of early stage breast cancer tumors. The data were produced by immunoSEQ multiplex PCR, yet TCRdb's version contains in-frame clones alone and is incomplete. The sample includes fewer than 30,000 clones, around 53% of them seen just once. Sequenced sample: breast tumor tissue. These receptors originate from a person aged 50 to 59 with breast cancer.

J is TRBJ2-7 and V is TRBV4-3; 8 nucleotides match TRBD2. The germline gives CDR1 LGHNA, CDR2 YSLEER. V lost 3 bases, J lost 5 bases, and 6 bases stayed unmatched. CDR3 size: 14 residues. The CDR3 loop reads CASSQQREHDEQYF. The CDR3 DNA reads TGCGCCAGCAGCCAGCAGCGGGAGCATGACGAGCAGTACTTC.

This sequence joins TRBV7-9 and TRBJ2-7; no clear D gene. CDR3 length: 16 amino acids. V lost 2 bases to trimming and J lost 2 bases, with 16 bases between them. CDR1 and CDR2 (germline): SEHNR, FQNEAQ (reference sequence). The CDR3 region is CASSLWSGLRTYEQYF. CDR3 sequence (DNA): TGTGCCAGCAGCTTATGGTCGGGCCTAAGAACCTACGAGCAGTACTTC.

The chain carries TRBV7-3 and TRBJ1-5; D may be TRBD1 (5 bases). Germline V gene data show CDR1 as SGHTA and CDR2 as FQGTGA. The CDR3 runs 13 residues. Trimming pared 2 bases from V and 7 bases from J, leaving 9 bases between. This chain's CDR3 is CASSLQGGQPQHF. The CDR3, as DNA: TGTGCCAGCAGCTTACAGGGTGGGCAGCCCCAGCATTTT.

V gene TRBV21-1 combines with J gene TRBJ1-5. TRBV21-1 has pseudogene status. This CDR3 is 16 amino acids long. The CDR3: CASSKHPGGGYQPQHF. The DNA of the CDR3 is TGTGCCAGCAGCAAACATCCGGGTGGGGGGTATCAGCCCCAGCATTTT.

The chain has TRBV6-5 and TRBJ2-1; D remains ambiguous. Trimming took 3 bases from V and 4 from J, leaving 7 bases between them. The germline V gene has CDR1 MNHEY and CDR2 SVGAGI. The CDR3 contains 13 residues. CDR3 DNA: TGTGCCAGCAGTTATTGGCCTTACAATGAGCAGTTCTTC. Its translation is CASSYWPYNEQFF.

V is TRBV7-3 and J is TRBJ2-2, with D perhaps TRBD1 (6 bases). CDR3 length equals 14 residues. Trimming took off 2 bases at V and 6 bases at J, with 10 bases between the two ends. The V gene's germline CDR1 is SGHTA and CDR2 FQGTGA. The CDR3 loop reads CASSLSRGSGELFF. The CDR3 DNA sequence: TGTGCCAGCAGCTTATCCAGGGGCTCCGGGGAGCTGTTTTTT. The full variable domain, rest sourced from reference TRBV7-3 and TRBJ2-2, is GAGVSQTPSNKVTEKGKYVELRCDPISGHTALYWYRQSLGQGPEFLIYFQGTGAADDSGLPNDRFFAVRPEGSVSTLKIQRTERGDSAVYLCASSLSRGSGELFFGEGSRLTVL.

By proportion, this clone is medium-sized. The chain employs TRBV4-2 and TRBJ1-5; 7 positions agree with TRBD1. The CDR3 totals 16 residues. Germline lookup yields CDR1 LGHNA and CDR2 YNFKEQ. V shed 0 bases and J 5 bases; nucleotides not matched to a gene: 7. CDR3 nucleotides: TGTGCCAGCAGCCAAGATCGCCAGGGGGGACATCAGCCCCAGCATTTT. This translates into CASSQDRQGGHQPQHF.

The CDR3 reads CASSYQRDAIYF. DNA for the CDR3: TGTGCCAGCAGTTATCAAAGAGACGCCATATATTTT. This chain joins TRBV6-6 and TRBJ1-3; no reliable D call. Germline CDR1 and CDR2: MNHNY and SVGAGI (reference sequence). Trimming cost V 3 bases and J 11 bases, with 11 bases left between them. The CDR3 is 12 amino acids.

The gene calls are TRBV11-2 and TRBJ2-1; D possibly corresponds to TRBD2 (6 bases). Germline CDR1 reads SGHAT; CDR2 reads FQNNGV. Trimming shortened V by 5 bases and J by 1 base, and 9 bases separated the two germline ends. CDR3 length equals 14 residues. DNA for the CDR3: TGTGCCAGCAGCCCCGGGACTTCCTACAATGAGCAGTTCTTC. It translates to CASSPGTSYNEQFF.

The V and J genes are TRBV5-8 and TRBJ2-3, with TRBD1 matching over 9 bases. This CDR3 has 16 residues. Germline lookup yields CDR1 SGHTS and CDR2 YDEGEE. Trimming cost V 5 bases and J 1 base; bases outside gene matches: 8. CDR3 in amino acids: CASSKTRTGGTDTQYF. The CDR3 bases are TGTGCCAGCAGTAAAACCCGGACAGGGGGCACAGATACGCAGTATTTT.

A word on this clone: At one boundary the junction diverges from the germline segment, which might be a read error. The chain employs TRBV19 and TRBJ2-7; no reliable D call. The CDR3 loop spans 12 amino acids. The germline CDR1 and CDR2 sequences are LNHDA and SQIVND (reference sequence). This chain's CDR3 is CANSRRTGEQYF. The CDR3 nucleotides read TGTGCCAATAGTAGACGGACCGGCGAGCAGTACTTC.

CDR3 protein: CASSQGVKLAGVDTQYF. The CDR3 nucleotides read TGTGCCAGCAGCCAAGGGGTAAAACTAGCGGGGGTAGATACGCAGTATTTT. The chain recombines TRBV4-2 with TRBJ2-3; 11 bases align to TRBD2. The germline V gene has CDR1 LGHNA and CDR2 YNFKEQ. V lost 1 base and J lost 5; bases outside the gene matches: 8. The CDR3 runs 17 residues.